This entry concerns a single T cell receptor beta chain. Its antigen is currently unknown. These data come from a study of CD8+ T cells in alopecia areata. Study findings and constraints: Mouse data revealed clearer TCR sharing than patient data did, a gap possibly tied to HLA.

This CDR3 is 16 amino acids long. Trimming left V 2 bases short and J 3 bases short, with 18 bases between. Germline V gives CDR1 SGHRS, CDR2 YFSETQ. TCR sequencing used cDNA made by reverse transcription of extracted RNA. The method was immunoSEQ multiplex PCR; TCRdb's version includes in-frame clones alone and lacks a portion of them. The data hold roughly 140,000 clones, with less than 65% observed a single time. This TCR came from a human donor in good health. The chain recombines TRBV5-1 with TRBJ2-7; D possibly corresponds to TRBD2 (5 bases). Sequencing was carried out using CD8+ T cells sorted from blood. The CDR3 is CASSFDLGRGYYEQYF. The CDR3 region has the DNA TGCGCCAGCAGCTTCGATCTCGGACGGGGATACTACGAGCAGTACTTC.